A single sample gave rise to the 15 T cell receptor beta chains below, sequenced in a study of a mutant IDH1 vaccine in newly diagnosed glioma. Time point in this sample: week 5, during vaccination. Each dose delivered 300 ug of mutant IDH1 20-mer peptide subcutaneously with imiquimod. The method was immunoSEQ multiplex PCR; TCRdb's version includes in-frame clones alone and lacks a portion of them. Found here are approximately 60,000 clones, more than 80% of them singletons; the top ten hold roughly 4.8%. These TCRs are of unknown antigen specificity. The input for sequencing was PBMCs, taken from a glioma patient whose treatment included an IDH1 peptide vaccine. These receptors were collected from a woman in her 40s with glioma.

Here the CDR3 DNA reads TGTGCCAGCAGTTACAAGGGCGGGGATACGCAGTATTTT. Translation gives CASSYKGGDTQYF. V is TRBV27 and J is TRBJ2-3; tentative D call: TRBD2 (5 bases). Trimming pared 4 bases from V and 6 bases from J, leaving 11 bases between. In germline, CDR1 is MNHEY, CDR2 SMNVEV (reference sequence). The CDR3 runs 13 residues.

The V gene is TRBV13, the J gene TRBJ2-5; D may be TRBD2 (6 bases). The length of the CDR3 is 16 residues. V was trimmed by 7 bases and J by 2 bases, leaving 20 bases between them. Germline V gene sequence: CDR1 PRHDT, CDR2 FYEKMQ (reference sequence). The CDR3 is CASTPGRTSTQETQYF. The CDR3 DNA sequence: TGTGCCAGCACCCCGGGGAGGACTTCGACTCAAGAGACCCAGTACTTC.

In DNA, the CDR3 is TGCGCCAGCAGCCAAGTCGGTGACAGGGGGGAGTATTTT. It specifies CASSQVGDRGEYF. The V gene is TRBV4-1, the J gene TRBJ2-3; TRBD1 aligns across 9 bases. The ends lost 1 base at V and 13 bases at J; junction bases unmatched: 6. Looked up from germline, CDR1 is MGHRA and CDR2 is YSYEKL. The CDR3 is made up of 13 amino acids.

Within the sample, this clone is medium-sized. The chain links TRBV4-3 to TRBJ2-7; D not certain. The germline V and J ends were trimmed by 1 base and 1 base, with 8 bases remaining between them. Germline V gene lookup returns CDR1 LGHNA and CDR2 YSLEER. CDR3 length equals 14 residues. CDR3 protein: CASSQGVTSYEQYF. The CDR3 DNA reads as TGCGCCAGCAGCCAAGGGGTGACTTCCTACGAGCAGTACTTC.

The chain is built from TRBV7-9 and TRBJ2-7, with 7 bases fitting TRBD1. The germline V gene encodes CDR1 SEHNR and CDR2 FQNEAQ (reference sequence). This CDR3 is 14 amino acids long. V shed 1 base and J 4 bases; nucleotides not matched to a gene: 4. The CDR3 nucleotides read TGTGCCAGCAGCTTAGTAGACAGGGTATACGAGCAGTACTTC. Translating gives CASSLVDRVYEQYF.

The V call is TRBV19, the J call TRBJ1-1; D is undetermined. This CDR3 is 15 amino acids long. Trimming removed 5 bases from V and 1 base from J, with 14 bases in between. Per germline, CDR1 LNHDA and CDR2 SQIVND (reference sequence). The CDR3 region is CASSATGQPNTEAFF. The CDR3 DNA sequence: TGTGCCAGTAGTGCCACCGGGCAGCCGAACACTGAAGCTTTCTTT.

The CDR3 spells CASSSDRVTTDTQYF. The CDR3 DNA sequence: TGTGCCAGCAGCTCGGACAGGGTGACCACAGATACGCAGTATTTT. The rearrangement joins TRBV5-4 to TRBJ2-3, with TRBD1 matching over 8 bases. The CDR3 loop spans 15 amino acids. The V gene's germline CDR1 is SGHNT and CDR2 YYREEE (reference sequence). J lost 2 bases, V lost 3 bases, and 5 bases had no gene match.

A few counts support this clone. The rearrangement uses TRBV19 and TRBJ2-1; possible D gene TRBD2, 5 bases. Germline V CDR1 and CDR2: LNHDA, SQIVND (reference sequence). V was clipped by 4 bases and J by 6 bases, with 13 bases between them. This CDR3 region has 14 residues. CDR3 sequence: CASSKRTSGNEQFF. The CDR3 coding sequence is TGTGCCAGTAGTAAACGAACTAGTGGCAATGAGCAGTTCTTC.

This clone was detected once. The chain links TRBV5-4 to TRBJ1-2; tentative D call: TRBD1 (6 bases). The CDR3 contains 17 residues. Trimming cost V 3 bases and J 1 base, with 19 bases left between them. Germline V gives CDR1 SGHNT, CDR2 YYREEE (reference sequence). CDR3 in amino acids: CASSSGATGLGNYGYTF. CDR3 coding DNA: TGTGCCAGCAGCTCGGGTGCCACAGGGTTAGGTAACTATGGCTACACCTTC. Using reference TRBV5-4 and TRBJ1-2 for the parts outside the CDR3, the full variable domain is ETGVTQSPTHLIKTRGQQVTLRCSSQSGHNTVSWYQQALGQGPQFIFQYYREEENGRGNFPPRFSGLQFPNYSSELNVNALELDDSALYLCASSSGATGLGNYGYTFGSGTRLTVV.

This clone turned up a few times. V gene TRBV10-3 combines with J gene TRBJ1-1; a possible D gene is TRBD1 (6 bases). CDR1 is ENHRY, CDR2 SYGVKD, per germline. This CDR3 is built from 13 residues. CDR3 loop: CAGGAGGGLEAFF. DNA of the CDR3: TGTGCGGGCGGGGCAGGAGGGGGACTTGAAGCTTTCTTT.

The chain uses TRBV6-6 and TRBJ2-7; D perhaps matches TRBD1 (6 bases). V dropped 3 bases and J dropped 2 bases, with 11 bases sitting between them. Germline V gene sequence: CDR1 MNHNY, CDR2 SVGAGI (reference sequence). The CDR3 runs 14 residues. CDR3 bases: TGTGCCAGCAGTTATACAGGGCTTACCTACGAGCAGTACTTC. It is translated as CASSYTGLTYEQYF.

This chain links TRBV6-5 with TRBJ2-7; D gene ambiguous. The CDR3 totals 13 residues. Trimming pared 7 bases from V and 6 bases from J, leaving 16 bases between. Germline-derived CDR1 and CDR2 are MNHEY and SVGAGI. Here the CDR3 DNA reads TGTGCCAGCACCCCGGATCGAGCTGTCGAGCAGTACTTC. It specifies CASTPDRAVEQYF.

The CDR3 DNA follows: TGTGCCAGCAGCTTAGATCCAGCCGATACGCAGTATTTT. This codes for CASSLDPADTQYF. The V and J genes are TRBV7-6 and TRBJ2-3; D is uncertain. The germline gives CDR1 SGHVS, CDR2 FNYEAQ. Trimming removed 1 base at V and 6 bases at J, with 8 bases between. The CDR3 totals 13 residues. Using reference TRBV7-6 and TRBJ2-3 for the parts outside the CDR3, the full variable domain is GAGVSQSPRYKVTKRGQDVALRCDPISGHVSLYWYRQALGQGPEFLTYFNYEAQQDKSGLPNDRFSAERPEGSISTLTIQRTEQRDSAMYRCASSLDPADTQYFGPGTRLTVL.

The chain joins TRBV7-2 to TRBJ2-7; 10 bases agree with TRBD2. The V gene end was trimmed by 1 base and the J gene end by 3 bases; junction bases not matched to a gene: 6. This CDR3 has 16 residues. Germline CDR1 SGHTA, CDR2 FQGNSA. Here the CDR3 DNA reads TGTGCCAGCAGCTTAGGATCCGGGACTAGCGTCTACGAGCAGTACTTC. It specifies CASSLGSGTSVYEQYF.

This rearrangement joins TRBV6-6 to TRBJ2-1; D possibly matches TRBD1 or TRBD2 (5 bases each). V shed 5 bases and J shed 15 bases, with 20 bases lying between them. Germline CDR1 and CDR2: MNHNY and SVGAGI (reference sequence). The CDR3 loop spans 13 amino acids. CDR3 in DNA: TGTGCCAGCAGTACCTTTTCCAGCCGAGGGGTGTTCTTC. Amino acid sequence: CASSTFSSRGVFF.